This entry lists 25 T cell receptor beta chains sequenced from one sample in a study of early stage breast cancer tumors. Produced via immunoSEQ multiplex PCR; TCRdb's table is partial and in-frame only. The table records fewer than 9,000 clones, around 62% of them present only once. The specimen sequenced was breast tumor tissue. These receptors were taken from a person between 70 and 80 years old with breast cancer.

The chain joins TRBV19 to TRBJ1-2; no reliable D call. The germline V and J ends were trimmed by 5 bases and 4 bases, with 20 bases remaining between them. The germline gives CDR1 LNHDA, CDR2 SQIVND (reference sequence). CDR3 length: 16 residues. CDR3: CASSEGGTALGYGYTF. CDR3 nucleotide sequence: TGTGCCAGTAGTGAAGGTGGAACAGCCCTCGGCTATGGCTACACCTTC.

In this sample, this clone is medium-sized (0.01 to 0.1%). This rearrangement joins TRBV4-1 to TRBJ2-1; 10 bases map to TRBD2. The germline V gene has CDR1 MGHRA and CDR2 YSYEKL. J lost 6 bases, V lost 5 bases, and 7 bases had no gene match. The CDR3 length is 15 residues. The CDR3 DNA reads TGCGCCAGCAGCGCACTAGCGGGGTCCACCAATGAGCAGTTCTTC. Its protein is CASSALAGSTNEQFF.

This clone was recorded once. The chain uses TRBV28 and TRBJ2-7; 9 bases line up with TRBD1. Germline CDR1 MDHEN, CDR2 SYDVKM. The V segment lost 4 bases and the J segment 7 bases; nucleotides outside the gene matches: 11. There are 15 residues in the CDR3. The CDR3 loop is CASSSGTGLRKEQYF. CDR3 nucleotides: TGTGCCAGCAGTTCCGGGACAGGGCTGCGTAAGGAGCAGTACTTC.

V and J are TRBV2 and TRBJ1-6, with 11 bases lining up with TRBD1. Losses at the gene ends were 3 bases for V and 10 bases for J; bases not matched to a gene: 11. The CDR3 is 17 residues long. Per the germline V gene, CDR1 is SNHLY and CDR2 is FYNNEI. The CDR3 DNA reads TGTGCCAGCAGTGATTTTAGGGGACAGGGGGGTTTCTCACCCCTCCACTTT. It encodes CASSDFRGQGGFSPLHF.

The chain recombines TRBV19 with TRBJ1-4; D remains ambiguous. This CDR3 is built from 13 residues. V was cut by 4 bases and J by 4 bases, with 7 bases left in between. The germline V gene encodes CDR1 LNHDA and CDR2 SQIVND (reference sequence). The CDR3 is CASSTGNNEKLFF. CDR3 coding DNA: TGTGCCAGTAGTACCGGGAATAATGAAAAACTGTTTTTT.

This clone was seen just once. This chain connects TRBV4-1 to TRBJ1-1; TRBD1 matches 11 bases. V shed 5 bases, J shed 4 bases, and the junction held 6 bases outside the gene matches. This CDR3 is built from 15 residues. In germline, CDR1 is MGHRA, CDR2 YSYEKL. CDR3 in amino acids: CASSEQGQGGTEAFF. In DNA, the CDR3 is TGCGCCAGCAGCGAGCAGGGACAGGGGGGCACTGAAGCTTTCTTT.

The rearrangement joins TRBV10-3 to TRBJ2-7; D might be TRBD1 (5 bases). The V and J ends lost 10 bases and 1 base respectively, with 8 bases between them. The CDR3 runs 11 residues. The germline V gene encodes CDR1 ENHRY and CDR2 SYGVKD. CDR3 DNA: TGTGCCACCCGACAGTCCTACGAGCAGTACTTC. Protein sequence: CATRQSYEQYF.

The chain combines TRBV21-1 with TRBJ2-7; TRBD2, as called in the table, went unchecked against the DNA. TRBV21-1 is marked as a pseudogene. The CDR3 contains 14 residues. This CDR3 reads CASSRREVGYEQYF. CDR3 bases: TGTGCCAGCAGCCGCAGGGAGGTGGGATACGAGCAGTACTTC.

The chain recombines TRBV7-9 with TRBJ2-1; D gene uncertain. Trimming shortened V by 5 bases and J by 6 bases, and 11 bases separated the two germline ends. The CDR3 is 13 residues long. CDR1 is SEHNR and CDR2 is FQNEAQ in the germline V gene (reference sequence). The CDR3 DNA sequence: TGTGCCAGCAGCACCCCCCCCGGCAATGAGCAGTTCTTC. Translated: CASSTPPGNEQFF.

This clone came up a few times. The chain has TRBV20-1 and TRBJ1-1; D might be TRBD1 (6 bases). CDR1 DFQATT and CDR2 SNEGSKA come from the germline V gene (reference sequence). The CDR3 totals 11 residues. V shed 6 bases and J shed 7 bases, with 12 bases lying between them. The CDR3 spells CSASRGIEAFF. In DNA form, the CDR3 reads TGCAGTGCAAGCAGGGGTATTGAAGCTTTCTTT.

The chain recombines TRBV5-1 with TRBJ2-5; a weak D match, TRBD2 (6 bases). The CDR3 spans 12 residues. The V end was cut by 4 bases, the J end by 5 bases, with 9 bases between. Germline loops: CDR1 SGHRS, CDR2 YFSETQ. The CDR3 sequence is CASSLEGETQYF. CDR3 sequence (DNA): TGCGCCAGCAGCCTGGAGGGGGAGACCCAGTACTTC. Full variable domain (missing parts from reference TRBV5-1 and TRBJ2-5): KAGVTQTPRYLIKTRGQQVTLSCSPISGHRSVSWYQQTPGQGLQFLFEYFSETQRNKGNFPGRFSGRQFSNSRSEMNVSTLELGDSALYLCASSLEGETQYFGPGTRLLVL.

The rearrangement uses TRBV7-9 and TRBJ2-4, with 7 bases that match TRBD2. Looked up from germline, CDR1 is SEHNR and CDR2 is FQNEAQ (reference sequence). With 5 bases clipped from V and 5 bases from J, the junction kept 6 bases outside the gene matches. This CDR3 contains 14 residues. For the CDR3, the DNA is TGTGCCAGCAGCCTGTGGGGGGGGGAAAACATTCAGTACTTC. It codes for CASSLWGGENIQYF.

This chain joins TRBV28 and TRBJ2-2; 8 bases are shared with TRBD1. Germline trimming cut 6 bases from V and 2 bases from J; bases unmatched to any gene: 11. Looked up from germline, CDR1 is MDHEN and CDR2 is SYDVKM. The CDR3 sequence is 17 residues long. DNA of the CDR3: TGTGCCAGCAGATCTGACCGGGACAGGCGAAACACCGGGGAGCTGTTTTTT. Translated, it gives CASRSDRDRRNTGELFF.

V usage is TRBV6-5 and J usage is TRBJ2-7, with 12 positions matching TRBD2. V shed 6 bases and J 4 bases; nucleotides not matched to a gene: 7. CDR3 size: 15 residues. CDR1 and CDR2 from the germline V gene are MNHEY and SVGAGI. The CDR3, as DNA: TGTGCCAGCAGGTCTACTAGCGGGGGGTCATACGAGCAGTACTTC. Protein sequence: CASRSTSGGSYEQYF.

The chain employs TRBV11-2 and TRBJ2-3, with a possible D match to TRBD2 (6 bases). The CDR3 extends over 15 amino acids. The V end was cut by 1 base, the J end by 1 base, with 9 bases between. The germline CDR1 and CDR2 sequences are SGHAT and FQNNGV. The CDR3 bases are TGTGCCAGCAGCTTAGTATCGGGGGGCACAGATACGCAGTATTTT. Translated: CASSLVSGGTDTQYF.

This clone appeared a few times. The chain employs TRBV7-6 and TRBJ2-1, with D possibly being TRBD2 (5 bases). The CDR3 spans 13 residues. Germline V gene sequence: CDR1 SGHVS, CDR2 FNYEAQ. V lost 5 bases and J lost 3, with 8 bases in between. CDR3 sequence (DNA): TGTGCCAGCAGCCACGGGGTCTACAATGAGCAGTTCTTC. Translating gives CASSHGVYNEQFF.

CDR3 DNA: TGTGCCAGCAGCCCAACCCTAGCGGGGGCTAGGGCAGATACGCAGTATTTT. This encodes CASSPTLAGARADTQYF. This rearrangement joins TRBV7-2 to TRBJ2-3; 10 bases align to TRBD2. V trimming: 5 bases; J trimming: 4 bases; junction bases outside the gene matches: 12. CDR3 length: 17 amino acids. Looked up from germline, CDR1 is SGHTA and CDR2 is FQGNSA.

This sequence joins TRBV11-1 and TRBJ2-7; 10 nucleotides line up with TRBD1. The CDR3 covers 17 residues. Germline V gives CDR1 SGHAT, CDR2 FQDESV (reference sequence). V was pared by 5 bases and J by 2 bases, with 12 bases of the junction left unmatched. Written as DNA, the CDR3 is TGTGCCAGCAGCGGACGACAGGGGGCGGAGGTTGCCTACGAGCAGTACTTC. Translated, it gives CASSGRQGAEVAYEQYF. Combining the CDR3 with reference TRBV11-1 and TRBJ2-7 gives the whole variable domain EAEVAQSPRYKITEKSQAVAFWCDPISGHATLYWYRQILGQGPELLVQFQDESVVDDSQLPKDRFSAERLKGVDSTLKIQPAELGDSAMYLCASSGRQGAEVAYEQYFGPGTRLTVT.

This chain connects TRBV5-4 to TRBJ2-7; 7 nucleotides match TRBD2. The length of the CDR3 is 13 residues. V was pared by 3 bases and J by 3 bases, with 3 bases of the junction left unmatched. Per the germline V gene, CDR1 is SGHNT and CDR2 is YYREEE (reference sequence). CDR3 in amino acids: CASSWGGDYEQYF. The DNA for the CDR3 is TGTGCCAGCAGCTGGGGAGGGGACTACGAGCAGTACTTC. The full variable domain, with the rest looked up from reference TRBV5-4 and TRBJ2-7, is ETGVTQSPTHLIKTRGQQVTLRCSSQSGHNTVSWYQQALGQGPQFIFQYYREEENGRGNFPPRFSGLQFPNYSSELNVNALELDDSALYLCASSWGGDYEQYFGPGTRLTVT.

The chain uses TRBV29-1 and TRBJ2-3; D might be TRBD1 (6 bases). CDR1 is SQVTM, CDR2 ANQGSEA, per germline. Trimming pared 4 bases from V and 0 bases from J, leaving 8 bases between. This CDR3 has 13 residues. The CDR3 protein is CSVGGGSTDTQYF. DNA for the CDR3: TGCAGCGTTGGAGGGGGAAGCACAGATACGCAGTATTTT.

The chain carries TRBV7-6 and TRBJ2-3; possible D gene TRBD2, 6 bases. The V gene's germline CDR1 is SGHVS and CDR2 FNYEAQ. Trimming pared 5 bases from V and 2 bases from J, leaving 17 bases between. The CDR3 extends over 16 amino acids. The CDR3 DNA reads as TGTGCCAGCAGCCTGCGCGGGACTGTCTTCACAGATACGCAGTATTTT. This encodes CASSLRGTVFTDTQYF.

The chain combines TRBV7-6 with TRBJ2-2; unclear D gene. CDR3 length: 11 residues. CDR1 and CDR2 (germline): SGHVS, FNYEAQ. V was cut by 0 bases and J by 11 bases, with 4 bases left in between. The chain's CDR3 is CASSLARELFF. The CDR3 nucleotides read TGTGCCAGCAGCTTAGCGCGAGAGCTGTTTTTT.

The J gene is TRBJ1-3, the V gene TRBV18; no definite D call. The germline gives CDR1 KGHSH, CDR2 LQKENI. This CDR3 has 13 residues. V was shortened by 3 bases and J by 7 bases, with 10 bases between the two germline ends. CDR3 sequence reads: CASSPLGFNTIYF. The CDR3 nucleotides are TGTGCCAGCTCACCTCTAGGCTTCAACACCATATATTTT.

The chain employs TRBV19 and TRBJ2-6, with 7 positions matching TRBD1. Germline trimming cut 5 bases from V and 1 base from J; bases unmatched to any gene: 5. The CDR3 has 16 amino acids. CDR1 and CDR2 (germline): LNHDA, SQIVND (reference sequence). CDR3 sequence (DNA): TGTGCCAGTAGTCCGCGACAGGGTTCTGGGGCCAACGTCCTGACTTTC. Translated: CASSPRQGSGANVLTF.

The V gene is TRBV19, the J gene TRBJ2-7; TRBD1 agrees at 8 bases. Germline V gene data show CDR1 as LNHDA and CDR2 as SQIVND (reference sequence). Trimming cost V 1 base and J 4 bases; bases outside gene matches: 3. The CDR3 is 14 amino acids. CDR3 DNA sequence: TGTGCCAGTAGTATAGCCAGGGGGCGTTACGAGCAGTACTTC. Its protein is CASSIARGRYEQYF.